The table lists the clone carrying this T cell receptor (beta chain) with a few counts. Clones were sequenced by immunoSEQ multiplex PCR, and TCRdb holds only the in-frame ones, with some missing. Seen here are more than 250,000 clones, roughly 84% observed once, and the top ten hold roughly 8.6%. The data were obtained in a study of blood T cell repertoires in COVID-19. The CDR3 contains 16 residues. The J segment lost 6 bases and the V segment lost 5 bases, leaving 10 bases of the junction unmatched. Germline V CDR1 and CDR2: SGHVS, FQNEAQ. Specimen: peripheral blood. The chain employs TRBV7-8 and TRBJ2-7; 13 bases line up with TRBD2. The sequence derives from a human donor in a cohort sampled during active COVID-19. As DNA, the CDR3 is TGTGCCAGCAGCATTCTTGGACTAGCGGGAGTAAGCGAGCAGTACTTC. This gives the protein CASSILGLAGVSEQYF.